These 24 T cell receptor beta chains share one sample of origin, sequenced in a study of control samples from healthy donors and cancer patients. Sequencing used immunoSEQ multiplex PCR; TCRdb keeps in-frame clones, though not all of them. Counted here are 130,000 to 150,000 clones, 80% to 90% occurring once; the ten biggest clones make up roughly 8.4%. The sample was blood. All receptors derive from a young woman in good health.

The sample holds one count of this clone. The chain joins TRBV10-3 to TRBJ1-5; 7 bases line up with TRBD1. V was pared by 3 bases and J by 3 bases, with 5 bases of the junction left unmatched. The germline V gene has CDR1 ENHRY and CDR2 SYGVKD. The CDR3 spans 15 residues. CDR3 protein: CAISEAGGPNQPQHF. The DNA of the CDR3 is TGTGCCATCAGTGAAGCAGGGGGTCCCAATCAGCCCCAGCATTTT.

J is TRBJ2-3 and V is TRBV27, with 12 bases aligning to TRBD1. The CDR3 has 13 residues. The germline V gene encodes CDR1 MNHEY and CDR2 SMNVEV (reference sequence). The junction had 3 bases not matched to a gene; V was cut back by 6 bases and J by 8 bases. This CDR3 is CASRGTGGRTQYF. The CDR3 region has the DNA TGTGCCAGCAGGGGGACAGGGGGCCGTACGCAGTATTTT.

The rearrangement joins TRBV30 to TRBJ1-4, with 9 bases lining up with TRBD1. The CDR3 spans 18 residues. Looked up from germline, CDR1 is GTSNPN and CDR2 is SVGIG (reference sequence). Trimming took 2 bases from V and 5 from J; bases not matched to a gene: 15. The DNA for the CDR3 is TGTGCCTGGAGTCCAAGCCTTAAACCGGGACAGGGAAATGAAAAACTGTTTTTT. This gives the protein CAWSPSLKPGQGNEKLFF.

CDR3 sequence (DNA): TGCGCCAGCACCTTACAGCTAAACCACTCTGGAAACACCATATATTTT. Translated, it gives CASTLQLNHSGNTIYF. This sequence joins TRBV5-1 and TRBJ1-3, with D hard to call. CDR3 length: 16 residues. V gave up 6 bases and J gave up 0 bases, with 16 bases separating them. Germline CDR1 and CDR2: SGHRS and YFSETQ.

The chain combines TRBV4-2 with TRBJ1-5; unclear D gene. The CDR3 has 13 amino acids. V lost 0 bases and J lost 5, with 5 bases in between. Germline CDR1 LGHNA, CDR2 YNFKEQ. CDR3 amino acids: CASSQDGDQPQHF. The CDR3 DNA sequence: TGTGCCAGCAGCCAAGATGGGGATCAGCCCCAGCATTTT.

The DNA for the CDR3 is TGTGCCAGCTCACGGGCAGCCCAAGAGACCCAGTACTTC. Translating it yields CASSRAAQETQYF. V gene TRBV18 combines with J gene TRBJ2-5, with no clear D. Germline assignment: CDR1 KGHSH and CDR2 LQKENI. The CDR3 contains 13 residues. The V end was cut by 4 bases, the J end by 1 base, with 7 bases between.

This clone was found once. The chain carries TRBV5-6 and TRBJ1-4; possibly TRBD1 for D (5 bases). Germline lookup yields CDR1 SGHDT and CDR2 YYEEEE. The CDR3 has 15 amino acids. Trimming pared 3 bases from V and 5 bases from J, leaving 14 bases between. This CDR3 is CASSSDSTGNEKLFF. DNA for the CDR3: TGTGCCAGCAGCTCAGACAGTACCGGCAATGAAAAACTGTTTTTT.

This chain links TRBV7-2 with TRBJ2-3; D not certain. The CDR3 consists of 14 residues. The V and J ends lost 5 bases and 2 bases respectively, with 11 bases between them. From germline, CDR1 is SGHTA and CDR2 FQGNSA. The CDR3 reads CASSVTRPTDTQYF. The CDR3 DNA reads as TGTGCCAGCAGCGTCACCAGACCCACAGATACGCAGTATTTT.

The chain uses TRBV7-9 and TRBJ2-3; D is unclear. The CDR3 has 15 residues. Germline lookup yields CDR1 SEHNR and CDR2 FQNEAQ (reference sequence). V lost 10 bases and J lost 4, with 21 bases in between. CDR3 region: CATRSLGGAADTQYF. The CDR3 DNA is TGTGCCACGCGGTCTCTTGGCGGAGCAGCAGATACGCAGTATTTT.

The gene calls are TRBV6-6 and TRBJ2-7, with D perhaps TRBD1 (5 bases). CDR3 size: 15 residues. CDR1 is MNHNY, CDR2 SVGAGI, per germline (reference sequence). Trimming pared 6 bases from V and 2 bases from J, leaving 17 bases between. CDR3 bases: TGTGCCAGCAGACGCCTACCGACAGCCGCCTACGAGCAGTACTTC. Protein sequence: CASRRLPTAAYEQYF.

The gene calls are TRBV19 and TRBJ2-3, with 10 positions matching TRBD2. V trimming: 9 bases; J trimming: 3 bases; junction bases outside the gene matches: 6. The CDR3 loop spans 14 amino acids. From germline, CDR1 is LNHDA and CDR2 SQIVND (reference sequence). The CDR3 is CASCTSGDTDTQYF. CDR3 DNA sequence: TGTGCCAGCTGCACTAGCGGGGATACAGATACGCAGTATTTT. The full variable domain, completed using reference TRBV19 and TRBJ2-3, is DGGITQSPKYLFRKEGQNVTLSCEQNLNHDAMYWYRQDPGQGLRLIYYSQIVNDFQKGDIAEGYSVSREKKESFPLTVTSAQKNPTAFYLCASCTSGDTDTQYFGPGTRLTVL.

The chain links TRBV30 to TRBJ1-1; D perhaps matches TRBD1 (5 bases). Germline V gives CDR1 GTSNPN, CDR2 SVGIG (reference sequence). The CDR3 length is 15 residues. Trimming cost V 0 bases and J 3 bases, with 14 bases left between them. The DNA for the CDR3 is TGTGCCTGGAGTGTCCGGGGCCCTCTTTACACTGAAGCTTTCTTT. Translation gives CAWSVRGPLYTEAFF.

CDR3 residues: CSVRVGTAYEQYF. The CDR3 coding sequence is TGCAGCGTTCGGGTAGGGACCGCCTACGAGCAGTACTTC. The chain uses TRBV29-1 and TRBJ2-7; D may correspond to TRBD1 or TRBD2 (5 bases each). The CDR3 runs to 13 residues. The V gene lost 5 bases and the J gene lost 2 bases, with 13 bases spanning the gap. The V gene's germline CDR1 is SQVTM and CDR2 ANQGSEA.

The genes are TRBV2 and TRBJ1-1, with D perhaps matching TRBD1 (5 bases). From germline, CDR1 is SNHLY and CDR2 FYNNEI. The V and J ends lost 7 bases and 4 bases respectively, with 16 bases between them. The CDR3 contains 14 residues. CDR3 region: CASKARELLTEAFF. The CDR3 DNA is TGTGCCAGCAAGGCCAGGGAATTGCTCACTGAAGCTTTCTTT.

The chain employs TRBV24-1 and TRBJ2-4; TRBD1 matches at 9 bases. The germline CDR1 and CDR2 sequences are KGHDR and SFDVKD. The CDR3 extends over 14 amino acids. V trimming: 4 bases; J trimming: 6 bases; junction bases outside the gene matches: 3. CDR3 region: CATSEGQGLNIQYF. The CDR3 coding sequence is TGTGCCACCAGTGAGGGACAGGGATTAAACATTCAGTACTTC.

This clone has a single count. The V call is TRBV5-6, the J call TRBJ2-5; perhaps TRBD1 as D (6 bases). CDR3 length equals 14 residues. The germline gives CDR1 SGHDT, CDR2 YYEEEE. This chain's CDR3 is CACSRGWAQETQYF. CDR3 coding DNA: TGTGCTTGCTCGAGGGGGTGGGCCCAAGAGACCCAGTACTTC. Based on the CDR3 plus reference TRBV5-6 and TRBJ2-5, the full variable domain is DAGVTQSPTHLIKTRGQQVTLRCSPKSGHDTVSWYQQALGQGPQFIFQYYEEEERQRGNFPDRFSGHQFPNYSSELNVNALLLGDSALYLCACSRGWAQETQYFGPGTRLLVL.

The CDR3 nucleotides are TGTGCCAGTAGTGACAAGGGGGGCTACGAGCAGTACTTC. Protein: CASSDKGGYEQYF. This rearrangement joins TRBV19 to TRBJ2-7; D might be TRBD1 or TRBD2, each matching 6 bases. Trimming stripped 5 bases from V and 3 bases from J, with 11 bases between. The CDR3 is 13 residues long. CDR1 is LNHDA, CDR2 SQIVND, per germline (reference sequence).

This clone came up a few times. The CDR3 DNA reads TGTGCCAGCAGTTTTCAGGGCCGGTTTGGCTACACCTTC. Translated, it gives CASSFQGRFGYTF. This chain uses TRBV28 with TRBJ1-2; D possibly corresponds to TRBD1 (5 bases). Germline CDR1 MDHEN, CDR2 SYDVKM. V lost 3 bases and J lost 7, with 12 bases in between. The CDR3 contains 13 residues.

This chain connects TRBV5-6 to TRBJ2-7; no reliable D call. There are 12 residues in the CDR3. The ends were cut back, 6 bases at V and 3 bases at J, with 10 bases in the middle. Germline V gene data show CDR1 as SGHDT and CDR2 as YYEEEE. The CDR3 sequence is CASTLKGYEQYF. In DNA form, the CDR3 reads TGTGCCAGCACCCTCAAGGGCTACGAGCAGTACTTC. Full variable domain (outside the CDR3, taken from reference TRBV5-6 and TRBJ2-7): DAGVTQSPTHLIKTRGQQVTLRCSPKSGHDTVSWYQQALGQGPQFIFQYYEEEERQRGNFPDRFSGHQFPNYSSELNVNALLLGDSALYLCASTLKGYEQYFGPGTRLTVT.

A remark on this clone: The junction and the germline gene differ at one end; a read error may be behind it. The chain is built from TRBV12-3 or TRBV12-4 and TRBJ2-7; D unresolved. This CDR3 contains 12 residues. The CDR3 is CASSLIYSLVVF. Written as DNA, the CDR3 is TGTGCCAGCAGTTTAATTTACAGTCTAGTGGTCTTC.

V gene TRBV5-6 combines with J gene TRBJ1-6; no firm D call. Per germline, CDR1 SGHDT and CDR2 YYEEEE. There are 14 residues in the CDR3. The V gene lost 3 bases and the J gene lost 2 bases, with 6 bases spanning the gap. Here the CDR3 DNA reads TGTGCCAGCAGCTCCCGGACCTATAATTCACCCCTCCACTTT. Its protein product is CASSSRTYNSPLHF.

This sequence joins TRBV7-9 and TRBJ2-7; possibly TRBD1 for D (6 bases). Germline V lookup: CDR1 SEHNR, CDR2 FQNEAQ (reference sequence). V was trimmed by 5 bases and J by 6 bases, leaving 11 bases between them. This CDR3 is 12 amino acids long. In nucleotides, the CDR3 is TGTGCCAGCAGCGCCAGACAGGTCGAGCAGTACTTC. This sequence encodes CASSARQVEQYF.

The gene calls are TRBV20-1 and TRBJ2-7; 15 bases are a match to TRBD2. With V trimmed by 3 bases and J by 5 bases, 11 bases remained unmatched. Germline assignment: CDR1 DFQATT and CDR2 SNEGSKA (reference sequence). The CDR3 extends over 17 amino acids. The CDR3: CSASIYGGTSGRNEQYF. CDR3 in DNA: TGCAGTGCTAGTATTTACGGCGGGACTAGCGGGAGGAACGAGCAGTACTTC.

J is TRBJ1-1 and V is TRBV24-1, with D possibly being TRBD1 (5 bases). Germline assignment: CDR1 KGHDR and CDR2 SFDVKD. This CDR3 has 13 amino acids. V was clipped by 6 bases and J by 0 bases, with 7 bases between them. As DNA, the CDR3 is TGTGCCACCAGTAACAGGATGAACACTGAAGCTTTCTTT. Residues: CATSNRMNTEAFF.